This TCR beta chain was sequenced during a study of shared clonotypes between healthy human individuals. V dropped 6 bases and J dropped 1 base, with 5 bases sitting between them. CDR1 and CDR2 (germline): SGDLS, YYNGEE. CDR3 length equals 11 residues. The protocol was immunoSEQ multiplex PCR, while the TCRdb copy is restricted to in-frame clones and leaves out a portion. The profile shows approximately 98,000 clones, approximately 70% of them singletons. The sequenced sample consisted of memory CD8+ T cells sorted from blood. The subset denotes: CD45RO+ cells pooled with CCR7-negative TemRA cells. This sequence originates from a woman in her 30s in good health. The rearrangement joins TRBV9 to TRBJ2-7, with unresolved D. CDR3 amino acids: CASKGSYEQYF. DNA of the CDR3: TGTGCCAGCAAAGGGTCCTACGAGCAGTACTTC. The whole variable domain, filled in from reference TRBV9 and TRBJ2-7, reads DSGVTQTPKHLITATGQRVTLRCSPRSGDLSVYWYQQSLDQGLQFLIQYYNGEERAKGNILERFSAQQFPDLHSELNLSSLELGDSALYFCASKGSYEQYFGPGTRLTVT.